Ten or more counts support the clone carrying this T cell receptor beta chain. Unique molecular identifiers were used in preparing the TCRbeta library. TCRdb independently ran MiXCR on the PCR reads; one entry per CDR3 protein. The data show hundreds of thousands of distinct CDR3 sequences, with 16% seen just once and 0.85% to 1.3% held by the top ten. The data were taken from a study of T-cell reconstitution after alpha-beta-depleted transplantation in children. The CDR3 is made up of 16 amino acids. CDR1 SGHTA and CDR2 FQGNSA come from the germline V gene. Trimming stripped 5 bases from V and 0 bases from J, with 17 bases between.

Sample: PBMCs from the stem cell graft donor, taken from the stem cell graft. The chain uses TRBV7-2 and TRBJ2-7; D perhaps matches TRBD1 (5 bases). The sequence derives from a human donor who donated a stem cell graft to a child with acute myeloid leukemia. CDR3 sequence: CASSPRTTTVSYEQYF. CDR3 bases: TGTGCCAGCAGCCCGAGGACAACCACCGTCTCCTACGAGCAGTACTTC.